These T cell receptor beta chains were read from a single sample in a study of Ad26.COV2.S vaccination and SARS-CoV-2 variants. TCRdb's copy holds only in-frame clones and misses some; the assay was immunoSEQ multiplex PCR. The data contain some 340,000 clones, 70% to 90% of them singletons. The sequencing used peripheral blood, collected in a trial of Ad26.COV2.S vaccine versus placebo. The receptors come from a person aged 18 to 65 who received the Ad26.COV2.S COVID-19 vaccine or a placebo. The CDR3 runs from the conserved cysteine through the conserved F or W. Fields, in order: CDR3 protein, CDR3 DNA, V gene, clone size, D gene, J gene. The D gene is left open where the match is weak. The size of a clone is reported for some rows only, either as once, few or many, or as a class for expanded clones.

cdr3_aa: CASSLITGSYEQYF
cdr3_nt: TGTGCCAGCAGTTTAATTACAGGGTCCTACGAGCAGTACTTC
v_call: TRBV27
clone_size: NA
d_call: NA
j_call: TRBJ2-7

cdr3_aa: CASSEARGRVNGYTF
cdr3_nt: TGTGCCAGCAGTGAAGCGCGGGGGAGGGTAAATGGCTACACCTTC
v_call: TRBV6-1
clone_size: NA
d_call: NA
j_call: TRBJ1-2

cdr3_aa: CASRLRRGSNQPQHF
cdr3_nt: TGTGCCAGCAGGTTGAGACGGGGGAGCAATCAGCCCCAGCATTTT
v_call: TRBV6-5
clone_size: NA
d_call: NA
j_call: TRBJ1-5

cdr3_aa: CASSYSPAVTNSPLHF
cdr3_nt: TGTGCCAGCAGTTACTCGCCCGCTGTGACTAATTCACCCCTCCACTTT
v_call: TRBV6-5
clone_size: NA
d_call: NA
j_call: TRBJ1-6

cdr3_aa: CASSRTGTEPGNTIYF
cdr3_nt: TGTGCCAGCTCACGAACCGGGACAGAGCCCGGAAACACCATATATTTT
v_call: TRBV18
clone_size: NA
d_call: TRBD1
j_call: TRBJ1-3

cdr3_aa: CASSFTIGGQIDNEQFF
cdr3_nt: TGCGCCAGCAGCTTCACTATCGGTGGGCAGATAGACAATGAGCAGTTCTTC
v_call: TRBV5-1
clone_size: NA
d_call: NA
j_call: TRBJ2-1

cdr3_aa: CASSHTGANVLTF
cdr3_nt: TGTGCCAGCAGCCACACTGGGGCCAACGTCCTGACTTTC
v_call: TRBV9
clone_size: NA
d_call: NA
j_call: TRBJ2-6

cdr3_aa: CASSSWAGGPLTDTQYF
cdr3_nt: TGTGCCAGCAGCTCATGGGCGGGGGGGCCCCTCACAGATACGCAGTATTTT
v_call: TRBV5-5
clone_size: NA
d_call: TRBD2
j_call: TRBJ2-3

cdr3_aa: CASSGGVRDYEQYF
cdr3_nt: TGTGCCAGCAGCGGAGGCGTAAGGGACTACGAGCAGTACTTC
v_call: TRBV9
clone_size: few
d_call: NA
j_call: TRBJ2-7

cdr3_aa: CASSPDDRGEKLFF
cdr3_nt: TGTGCCAGCAGCCCCGACGACAGGGGGGAAAAACTGTTTTTT
v_call: TRBV9
clone_size: NA
d_call: TRBD1
j_call: TRBJ1-4